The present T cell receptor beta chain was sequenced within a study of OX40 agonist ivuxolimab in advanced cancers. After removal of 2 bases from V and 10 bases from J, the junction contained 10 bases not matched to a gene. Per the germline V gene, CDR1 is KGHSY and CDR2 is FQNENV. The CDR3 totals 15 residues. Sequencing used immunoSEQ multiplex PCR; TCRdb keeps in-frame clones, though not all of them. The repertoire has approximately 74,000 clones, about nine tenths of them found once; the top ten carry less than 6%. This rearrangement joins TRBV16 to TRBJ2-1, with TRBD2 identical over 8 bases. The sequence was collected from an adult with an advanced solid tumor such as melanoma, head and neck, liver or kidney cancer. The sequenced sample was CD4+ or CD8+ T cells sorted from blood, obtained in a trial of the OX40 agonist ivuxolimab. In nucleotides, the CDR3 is TGTGCCAGCAGCCAAAACGGGAGGGCCACGGGCGAGCAGTTCTTC. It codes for CASSQNGRATGEQFF.